These 20 T cell receptor beta chains originate from one sample sequenced in a study of cytomegalovirus exposure and HLA in healthy donors. The PCR ran on 60 Vbeta and 13 Jbeta primers. Produced via immunoSEQ multiplex PCR; TCRdb's table is partial and in-frame only. Here the sample spans some 66,000 clones, roughly 73% being singletons. What was sequenced was PBMCs. The receptor set was obtained from a man aged 40-50 years in good health and CMV-seronegative.

This clone was counted a single time. The gene calls are TRBV29-1 and TRBJ1-1; 9 bases map to TRBD1. This CDR3 has 11 residues. J gave up 10 bases and V 6 bases, and 6 bases lay outside the gene matches. Germline-derived CDR1 and CDR2 are SQVTM and ANQGSEA. In nucleotides, the CDR3 is TGCAGCGTAGGGACAGGGACGCGAGCTTTCTTT. Its protein product is CSVGTGTRAFF.

V and J are TRBV4-1 and TRBJ2-5, with 14 nucleotides matching TRBD2. The germline V gene encodes CDR1 MGHRA and CDR2 YSYEKL. The trim removed 3 bases at V and 4 bases at J, leaving 10 bases unmatched. This CDR3 has 18 residues. The CDR3 DNA reads TGCGCCAGCAGCCACCCCCGACTAGCGGGGGGGCCGTCAGAGACCCAGTACTTC. Translation gives CASSHPRLAGGPSETQYF.

The chain couples TRBV18 to TRBJ1-4; 7 nucleotides agree with TRBD1. The junction had 6 bases not matched to a gene; V was cut back by 1 base and J by 7 bases. This CDR3 has 15 amino acids. Germline V lookup: CDR1 KGHSH, CDR2 LQKENI. The CDR3 DNA reads TGTGCCAGCTCACCACTGTTGGGACAGTCTGAAAAACTGTTTTTT. This encodes CASSPLLGQSEKLFF.

DNA of the CDR3: TGCGCCAGCAGGGCTAGCGGGGGGGGTAATGAGCAGTTCTTC. Protein: CASRASGGGNEQFF. V gene TRBV10-2 combines with J gene TRBJ2-1; 12 positions agree with TRBD2. Germline loops: CDR1 WSHSY, CDR2 SAAADI. The CDR3 length is 14 residues. The V and J ends lost 6 bases and 7 bases, in that order; junction bases with no gene match: 4.

This chain links TRBV9 with TRBJ2-3; 9 positions match TRBD2. Germline V gene data show CDR1 as SGDLS and CDR2 as YYNGEE. CDR3 length: 15 residues. The V and J ends lost 2 bases and 7 bases, in that order; junction bases with no gene match: 8. CDR3 bases: TGTGCCAGCAGCGTGGATAGCGGGAGAGGGAATACGCAGTATTTT. Translated, it gives CASSVDSGRGNTQYF.

This clone was seen just once. The rearrangement joins TRBV5-1 to TRBJ2-7; no firm D call. V was pared by 4 bases and J by 0 bases, with 5 bases between. The CDR3 sequence is 12 residues long. CDR1 is SGHRS and CDR2 is YFSETQ in the germline V gene. CDR3 sequence reads: CASSEPSYEQYF. The DNA of the CDR3 is TGCGCCAGCAGCGAGCCCTCCTACGAGCAGTACTTC.

The CDR3 DNA is TGTGCCAGCAGTTCACAGGACAGCACCTACAATGAGCAGTTCTTC. Protein product: CASSSQDSTYNEQFF. The chain is built from TRBV7-6 and TRBJ2-1; D might be TRBD1 (6 bases). The CDR3 runs 15 residues. The V gene lost 6 bases and the J gene lost 2 bases, with 14 bases spanning the gap. Germline V lookup: CDR1 SGHVS, CDR2 FNYEAQ.

The V call is TRBV27, the J call TRBJ2-3; the D gene is possibly TRBD2 (6 bases). The germline gives CDR1 MNHEY, CDR2 SMNVEV (reference sequence). The CDR3 consists of 15 residues. Trimming removed 4 bases from V and 2 bases from J, with 13 bases in between. This chain's CDR3 is CASSSVRDFTDTQYF. The CDR3 DNA sequence: TGTGCCAGCAGTTCAGTCCGGGACTTCACAGATACGCAGTATTTT.

The count of this clone is one. This rearrangement joins TRBV18 to TRBJ1-4, with 7 bases aligning to TRBD1. The CDR3 has 14 amino acids. Unmatched junction bases numbered 3, after V lost 4 bases and J lost 4 bases. Germline lookup yields CDR1 KGHSH and CDR2 LQKENI. CDR3 protein: CASSQQGNNEKLFF. The DNA for the CDR3 is TGTGCCAGCTCACAACAGGGGAATAATGAAAAACTGTTTTTT.

The J gene is TRBJ1-2, the V gene TRBV7-8; unclear D gene. The CDR3 has 16 amino acids. Trimming pared 5 bases from V and 4 bases from J, leaving 20 bases between. Germline values: CDR1 SGHVS, CDR2 FQNEAQ. DNA for the CDR3: TGTGCCAGCAGCCGAAACTCTGGTCTGATCTCCTATGGCTACACCTTC. This gives the protein CASSRNSGLISYGYTF. Full variable domain (missing parts from reference TRBV7-8 and TRBJ1-2): GAGVSQSPRYKVAKRGQDVALRCDPISGHVSLFWYQQALGQGPEFLTYFQNEAQLDKSGLPSDRFFAERPEGSVSTLKIQRTQQEDSAVYLCASSRNSGLISYGYTFGSGTRLTVV.

This chain links TRBV27 with TRBJ1-5, with a possible D match to TRBD1 (6 bases). This CDR3 has 14 amino acids. Germline V gene sequence: CDR1 MNHEY, CDR2 SMNVEV (reference sequence). The V end lost 3 bases, the J end lost 4 bases, and 10 bases lay between the germline ends. The CDR3 DNA is TGTGCCAGCAGTTTGGGGGCAGAGAATCAGCCCCAGCATTTT. Protein: CASSLGAENQPQHF.

The rearrangement uses TRBV10-3 and TRBJ2-4; D not certain. V shed 0 bases and J shed 0 bases, with 15 bases lying between them. CDR1 and CDR2 (germline): ENHRY, SYGVKD. CDR3 size: 18 residues. The CDR3 protein is CAISESQIEVIAKNIQYF. As DNA, the CDR3 is TGTGCCATCAGTGAGTCGCAGATTGAAGTCATAGCCAAAAACATTCAGTACTTC.

The V and J genes are TRBV10-1 and TRBJ2-5, with D tentatively TRBD1 (5 bases). Germline CDR1 is WNHNN and CDR2 is SYGVQD (reference sequence). V dropped 3 bases and J dropped 4 bases, with 6 bases sitting between them. CDR3 length: 12 amino acids. The CDR3 DNA follows: TGCGCCAGCAGTGACAGGGTAGAGACCCAGTACTTC. Translated: CASSDRVETQYF.

This clone came up once. The V call is TRBV19, the J call TRBJ2-3; possibly TRBD2 for D (5 bases). Trimming removed 1 base from V and 4 bases from J, with 15 bases in between. Per the germline V gene, CDR1 is LNHDA and CDR2 is SQIVND (reference sequence). The CDR3 consists of 16 residues. CDR3 sequence reads: CASSIGGGSPADTQYF. CDR3 bases: TGTGCCAGTAGTATAGGAGGTGGGAGCCCCGCAGATACGCAGTATTTT.

The chain has TRBV6-5 and TRBJ1-1; D gene uncertain. This CDR3 has 15 amino acids. V lost 6 bases, J lost 0 bases, and 14 bases lay in between. Germline V gene sequence: CDR1 MNHEY, CDR2 SVGAGI. The CDR3, as DNA: TGTGCCAGCAGCCTCCCAGGTCGGATGAACACTGAAGCTTTCTTT. It specifies CASSLPGRMNTEAFF.

A few counts support this clone. The V gene is TRBV7-9, the J gene TRBJ2-1, with D possibly matching TRBD2 (5 bases). This CDR3 has 17 residues. From germline, CDR1 is SEHNR and CDR2 FQNEAQ (reference sequence). Trimming pared 4 bases from V and 1 base from J, leaving 17 bases between. The CDR3 reads CASSSPLSGASYNEQFF. The CDR3 DNA reads as TGTGCCAGCAGCTCCCCACTGAGCGGAGCTTCCTACAATGAGCAGTTCTTC.

J is TRBJ2-5 and V is TRBV18, with D unclear. The J call may be in error: the DNA end matches TRBJ2-7 better. The CDR3 is 14 amino acids. Per germline, CDR1 KGHSH and CDR2 LQKENI. CDR3 residues: CASSPAATSYEQYF. The CDR3 nucleotides are TGTGCCAGCTCCCCGGCAGCGACCTCCTACGAGCAGTACTTC.

A remark on this clone: Other nucleotide sequences in the sample specify the same CDR3. The rearrangement uses TRBV19 and TRBJ1-1, with D unresolved. Trimming pared 0 bases from V and 5 bases from J, leaving 10 bases between. Germline assignment: CDR1 LNHDA and CDR2 SQIVND (reference sequence). The CDR3 runs to 14 residues. In nucleotides, the CDR3 is TGTGCCAGTAGTATAGATCTTGAGGGAACTGAAGCTTTCTTT. It is translated as CASSIDLEGTEAFF.

This rearrangement joins TRBV7-2 to TRBJ1-1; D is unclear. Germline V CDR1 and CDR2: SGHTA, FQGNSA. V dropped 5 bases and J dropped 1 base, with 14 bases sitting between them. The CDR3 extends over 15 amino acids. The CDR3 sequence: CASSLVPVPNTEAFF. CDR3 DNA sequence: TGTGCCAGCAGCCTAGTCCCGGTCCCGAACACTGAAGCTTTCTTT.

The genes are TRBV6-5 and TRBJ2-5, with D possibly being TRBD1 (5 bases). The DNA end is more similar to TRBJ2-7, so the J call may be wrong. The CDR3 consists of 13 residues. Germline loops: CDR1 MNHEY, CDR2 SVGAGI. CDR3 nucleotide sequence: TGTGCCAGCGCGAAGGACACTATCTACGAGCAGTACTTC. As protein: CASAKDTIYEQYF.